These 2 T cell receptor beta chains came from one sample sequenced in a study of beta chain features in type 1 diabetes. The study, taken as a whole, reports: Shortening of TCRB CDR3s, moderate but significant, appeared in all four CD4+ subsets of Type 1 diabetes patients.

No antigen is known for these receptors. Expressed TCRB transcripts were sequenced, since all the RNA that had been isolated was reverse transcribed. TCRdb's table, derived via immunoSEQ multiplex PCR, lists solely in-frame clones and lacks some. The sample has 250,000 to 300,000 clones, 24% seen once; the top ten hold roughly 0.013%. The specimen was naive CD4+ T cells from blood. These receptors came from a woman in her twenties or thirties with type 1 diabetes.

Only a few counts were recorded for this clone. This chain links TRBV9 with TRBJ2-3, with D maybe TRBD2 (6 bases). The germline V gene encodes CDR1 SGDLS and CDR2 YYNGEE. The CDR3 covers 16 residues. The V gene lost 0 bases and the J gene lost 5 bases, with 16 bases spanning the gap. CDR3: CASSVDAAGRRDTQYF. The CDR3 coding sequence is TGTGCCAGCAGCGTAGACGCGGCAGGGAGGAGAGATACGCAGTATTTT.

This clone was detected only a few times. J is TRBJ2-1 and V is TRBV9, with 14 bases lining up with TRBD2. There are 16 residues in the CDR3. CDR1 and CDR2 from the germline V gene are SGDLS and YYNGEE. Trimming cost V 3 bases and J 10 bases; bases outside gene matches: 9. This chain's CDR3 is CASSGLGTSGSGEQFF. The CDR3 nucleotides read TGTGCCAGCAGCGGCCTCGGGACTAGCGGGAGCGGGGAGCAGTTCTTC.